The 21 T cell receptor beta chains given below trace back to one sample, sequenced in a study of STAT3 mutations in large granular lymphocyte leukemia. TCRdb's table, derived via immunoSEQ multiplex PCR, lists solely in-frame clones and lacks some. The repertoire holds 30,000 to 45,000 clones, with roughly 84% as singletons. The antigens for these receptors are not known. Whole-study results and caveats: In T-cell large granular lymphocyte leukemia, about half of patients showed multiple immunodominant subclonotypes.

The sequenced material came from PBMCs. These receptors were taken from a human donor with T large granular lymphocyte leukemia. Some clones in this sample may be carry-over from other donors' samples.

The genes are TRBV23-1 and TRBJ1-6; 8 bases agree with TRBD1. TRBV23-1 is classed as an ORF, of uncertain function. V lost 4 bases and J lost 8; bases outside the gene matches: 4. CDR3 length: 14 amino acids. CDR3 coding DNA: TGCGCCAGCAGTCTCGAGGACAGGGATTCACCCCTCCACTTT. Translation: CASSLEDRDSPLHF.

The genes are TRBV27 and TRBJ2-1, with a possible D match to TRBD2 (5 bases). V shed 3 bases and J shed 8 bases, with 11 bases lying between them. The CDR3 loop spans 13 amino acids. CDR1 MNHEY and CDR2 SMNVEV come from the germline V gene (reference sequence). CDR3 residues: CASSLKLAYEQFF. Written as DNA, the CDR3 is TGTGCCAGCAGTTTGAAGCTAGCCTATGAGCAGTTCTTC.

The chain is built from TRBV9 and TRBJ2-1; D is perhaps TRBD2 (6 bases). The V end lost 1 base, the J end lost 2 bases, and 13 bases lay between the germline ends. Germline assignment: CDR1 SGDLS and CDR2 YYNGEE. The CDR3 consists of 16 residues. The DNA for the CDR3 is TGTGCCAGCAGCGTATATAGTGGCGGGGCCTACAATGAGCAGTTCTTC. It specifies CASSVYSGGAYNEQFF.

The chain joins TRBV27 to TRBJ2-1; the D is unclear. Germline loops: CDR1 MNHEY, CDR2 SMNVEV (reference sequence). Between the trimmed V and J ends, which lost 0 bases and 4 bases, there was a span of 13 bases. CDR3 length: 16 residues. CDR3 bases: TGTGCCAGCAGTTTATCCGGCAACCTCGCTTACAATGAGCAGTTCTTC. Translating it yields CASSLSGNLAYNEQFF.

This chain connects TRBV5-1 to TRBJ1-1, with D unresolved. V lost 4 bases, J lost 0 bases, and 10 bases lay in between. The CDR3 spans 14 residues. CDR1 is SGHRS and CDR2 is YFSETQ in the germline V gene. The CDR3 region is CASSTGPLNTEAFF. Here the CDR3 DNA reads TGCGCCAGCAGCACCGGGCCGTTGAACACTGAAGCTTTCTTT.

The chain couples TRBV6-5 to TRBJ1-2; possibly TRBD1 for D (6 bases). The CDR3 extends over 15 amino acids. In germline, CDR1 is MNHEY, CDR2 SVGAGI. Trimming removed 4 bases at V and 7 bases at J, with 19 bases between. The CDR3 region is CASSSRLQGLAGYTF. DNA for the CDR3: TGTGCCAGCAGTTCTCGCCTACAGGGTTTGGCTGGCTACACCTTC.

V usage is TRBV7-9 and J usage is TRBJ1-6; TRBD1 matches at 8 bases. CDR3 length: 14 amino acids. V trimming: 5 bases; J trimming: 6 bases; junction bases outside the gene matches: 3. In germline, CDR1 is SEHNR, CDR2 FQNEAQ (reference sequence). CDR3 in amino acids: CASSKDRANSPLHF. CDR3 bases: TGTGCCAGCAGCAAGGACAGGGCTAATTCACCCCTCCACTTT.

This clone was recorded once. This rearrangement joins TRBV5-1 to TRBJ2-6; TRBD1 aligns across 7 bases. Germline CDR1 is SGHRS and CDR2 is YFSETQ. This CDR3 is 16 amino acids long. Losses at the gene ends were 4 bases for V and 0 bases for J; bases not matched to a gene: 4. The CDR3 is CASSTTGNSGANVLTF. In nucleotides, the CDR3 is TGCGCCAGCAGCACGACAGGGAACTCTGGGGCCAACGTCCTGACTTTC.

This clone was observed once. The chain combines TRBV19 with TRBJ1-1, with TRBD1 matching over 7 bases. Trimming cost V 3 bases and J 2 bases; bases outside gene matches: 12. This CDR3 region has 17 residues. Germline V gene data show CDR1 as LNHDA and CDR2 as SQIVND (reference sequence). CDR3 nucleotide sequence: TGTGCCAGTAGTATTCCCAGGGGGAAGGGGATCAACACTGAAGCTTTCTTT. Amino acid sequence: CASSIPRGKGINTEAFF.

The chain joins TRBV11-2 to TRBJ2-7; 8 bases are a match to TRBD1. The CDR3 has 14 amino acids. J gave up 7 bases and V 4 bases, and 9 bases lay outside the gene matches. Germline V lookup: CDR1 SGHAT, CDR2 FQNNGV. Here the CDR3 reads CASSSETGGSEQYF. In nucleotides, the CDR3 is TGTGCCAGCAGCTCTGAAACAGGGGGTTCGGAGCAGTACTTC.

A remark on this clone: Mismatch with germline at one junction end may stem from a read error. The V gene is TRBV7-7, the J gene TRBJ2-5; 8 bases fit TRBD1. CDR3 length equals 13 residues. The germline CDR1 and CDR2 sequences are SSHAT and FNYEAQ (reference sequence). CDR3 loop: CASSLGQAETQYF. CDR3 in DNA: TGTGCTAGCAGCTTGGGACAGGCGGAGACCCAGTACTTC.

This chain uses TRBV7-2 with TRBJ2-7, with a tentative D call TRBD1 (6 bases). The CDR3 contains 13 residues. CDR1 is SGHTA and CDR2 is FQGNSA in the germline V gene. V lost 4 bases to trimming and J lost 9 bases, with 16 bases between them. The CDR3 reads CASSSRDILGQYF. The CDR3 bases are TGTGCCAGCAGCTCCCGGGACATCCTGGGGCAGTACTTC. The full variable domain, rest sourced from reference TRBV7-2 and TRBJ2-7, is GAGVSQSPSNKVTEKGKDVELRCDPISGHTALYWYRQSLGQGLEFLIYFQGNSAPDKSGLPSDRFSAERTGGSVSTLTIQRTQQEDSAVYLCASSSRDILGQYFGPGTRLTVT.

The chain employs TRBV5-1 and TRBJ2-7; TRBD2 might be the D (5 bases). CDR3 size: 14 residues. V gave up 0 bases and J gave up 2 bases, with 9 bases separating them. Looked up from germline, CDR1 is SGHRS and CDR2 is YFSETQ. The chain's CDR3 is CASSLEAGTYEQYF. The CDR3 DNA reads TGCGCCAGCAGCTTGGAGGCGGGCACCTACGAGCAGTACTTC.

The chain's CDR3 is CASSLGSYDEQFF. In DNA form, the CDR3 reads TGTGCCAGCAGCTTGGGAAGTTACGATGAGCAGTTCTTC. This sequence joins TRBV7-9 and TRBJ2-1; D remains ambiguous. This CDR3 region has 13 residues. Trimming pared 3 bases from V and 8 bases from J, leaving 11 bases between. Looked up from germline, CDR1 is SEHNR and CDR2 is FQNEAQ (reference sequence).

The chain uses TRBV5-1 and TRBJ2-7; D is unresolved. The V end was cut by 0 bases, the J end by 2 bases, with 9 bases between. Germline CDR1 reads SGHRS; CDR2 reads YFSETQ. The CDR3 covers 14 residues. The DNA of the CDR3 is TGCGCCAGCAGCTTGGACGGACCCCCCTACGAGCAGTACGTC. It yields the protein CASSLDGPPYEQYV.

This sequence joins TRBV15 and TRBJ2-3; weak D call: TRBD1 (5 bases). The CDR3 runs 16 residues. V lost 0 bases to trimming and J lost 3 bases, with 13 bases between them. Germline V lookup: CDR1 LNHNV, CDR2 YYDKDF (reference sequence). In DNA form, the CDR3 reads TGTGCCACCAGCAGAGACGCAGGGCTCAGGACAGATACGCAGTATTTT. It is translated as CATSRDAGLRTDTQYF. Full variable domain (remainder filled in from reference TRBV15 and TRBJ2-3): DAMVIQNPRYQVTQFGKPVTLSCSQTLNHNVMYWYQQKSSQAPKLLFHYYDKDFNNEADTPDNFQSRRPNTSFCFLDIRSPGLGDTAMYLCATSRDAGLRTDTQYFGPGTRLTVL.

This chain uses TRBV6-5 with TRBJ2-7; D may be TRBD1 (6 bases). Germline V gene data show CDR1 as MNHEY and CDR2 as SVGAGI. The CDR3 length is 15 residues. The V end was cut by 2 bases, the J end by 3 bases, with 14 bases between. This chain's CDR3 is CASSYGGDVIYEQYF. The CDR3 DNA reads TGTGCCAGCAGTTACGGGGGCGACGTTATCTACGAGCAGTACTTC.

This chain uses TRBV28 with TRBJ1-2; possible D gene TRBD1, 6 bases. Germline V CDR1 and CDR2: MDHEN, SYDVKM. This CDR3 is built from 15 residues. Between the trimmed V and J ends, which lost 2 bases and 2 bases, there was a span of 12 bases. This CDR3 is CASSLVGGGNYGYTF. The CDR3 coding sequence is TGTGCCAGCAGTTTAGTCGGTGGGGGCAACTATGGCTACACCTTC.

The CDR3: CASSFPGTQNTEAFF. The CDR3 region has the DNA TGTGCCAGCAGCTTTCCCGGGACCCAGAACACTGAAGCTTTCTTT. J is TRBJ1-1 and V is TRBV5-4; the D gene is possibly TRBD1 (5 bases). The CDR3 sequence is 15 residues long. The V end lost 2 bases, the J end lost 1 base, and 12 bases lay between the germline ends. Germline assignment: CDR1 SGHNT and CDR2 YYREEE (reference sequence).

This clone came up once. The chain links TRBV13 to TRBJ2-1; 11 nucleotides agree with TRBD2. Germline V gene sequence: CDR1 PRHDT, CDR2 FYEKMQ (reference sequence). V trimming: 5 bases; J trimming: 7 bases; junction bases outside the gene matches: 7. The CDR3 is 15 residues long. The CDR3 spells CASSPSGGLGNEQFF. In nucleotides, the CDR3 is TGTGCCAGCAGCCCTAGCGGGGGGCTGGGAAATGAGCAGTTCTTC.

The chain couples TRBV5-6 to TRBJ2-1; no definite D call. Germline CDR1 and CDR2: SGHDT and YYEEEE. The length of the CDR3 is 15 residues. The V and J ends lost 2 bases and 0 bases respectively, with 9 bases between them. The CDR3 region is CASSLPPSSYNEQFF. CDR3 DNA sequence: TGTGCCAGCAGCTTACCTCCGAGCTCCTACAATGAGCAGTTCTTC.